This T cell receptor (beta chain) was retrieved from a study of vaccination and CD4 T cells after COVID-19. Across the study: Ranging from 14 to 241, the interval between dose two and post-vaccine sampling had a median of 72 days.

As for this clonotype: The antigen is not known.

This CDR3 has 13 residues. The V gene end was trimmed by 3 bases and the J gene end by 4 bases; junction bases not matched to a gene: 3. Per germline, CDR1 DFQATT and CDR2 SNEGSKA (reference sequence). Treatment defined: roughly nine-day PBMC culture with coronavirus spike peptide pools or control peptides (ViraFEST assay). Sequence data for DNA of cultured CD4+ T cells were generated by the Oncomine TCR Beta short-read assay. MiXCR was run by TCRdb on the PCR reads, yielding one entry per CDR3 protein. Of more than 12,000 distinct CDR3 sequences in the sample, over 60% were seen once. This sequence joins TRBV20-1 and TRBJ1-3, with 7 nucleotides matching TRBD1. This sequence originates from a human donor who had recovered from COVID-19. The sample consisted of CD4+ T cells from blood, cultured in vitro. The CDR3 bases are TGCAGTGCTAGGACAGGGTTAGGAAACACCATATATTTT. Translating gives CSARTGLGNTIYF.